This T cell receptor beta chain derives from a study of T-cell reconstitution after alpha-beta-depleted transplantation in children listed by TCRdb under 2016. Background for the entire study: The study quantitatively tracked T-cell immune reconstitution after TCRalphabeta/CD19-depleted allogeneic hematopoietic cell transplantation in children using TCR repertoire profiling.

The library was made by PCR. The sequencer listed for this sample is Illumina HiSeq 2500. Molecular barcoding was employed in the preparation of TCR libraries, with unique molecular identifiers being used to normalize TCRbeta repertoire quantification. TCRdb ran its own pipeline on the public reads, namely fastp trimming at Q25 and MiXCR clone calling, and kept in-frame beta chains. Entries that share a CDR3 protein sequence are merged under the most common genes and DNA. The sample table contains 150,000 to 250,000 distinct CDR3 sequences; only one count was recorded for 6.3% of them. Of the sample, around 4.4% falls within the top ten clones. The V end loses 2 bases and the J end loses 0 bases, and a stretch of 5 bases separates them. The CDR1 and CDR2 encoded by the germline V gene are SGHTA and FQGNSA. Including cysteine and phenylalanine, the CDR3 has 14 amino acids. The retained sequence is limited to the CDR3, 42 bases, with the frame set at the first base.

General conclusions and limits of the study: In some patients, high TCRbeta diversity at day 60 was attributed to recipient T cells and intrathymic progenitors that had survived conditioning. The frequencies of hyperexpanded clones fell over the following months, and after one year, T-cell counts and TCRbeta diversity were mostly attributed to newly produced T cells. The apparently early recovery of alphabetaT-cell counts about two months after transplant reportedly depended on only several hundred rapidly expanded clones that came from non-depleted graft cells.

The treatment or condition label on this specimen signifies: allogeneic hematopoietic cell transplantation with graft depleted of TCRalphabeta T cells and CD19 B cells. TCRalphabeta/CD19-depleted allogeneic hematopoietic cell grafts were given to the transplant recipients, all of whom were children. The sample holds many counts of this clonotype. The antigen it binds to is not known. No much larger clonotype is one base removed from it; base qualities were not supplied. The sample in question was PBMCs, obtained before TCRalphabeta/CD19-depleted stem cell transplant. The receptor chain draws on TRBV7-2 and TRBJ2-1, with no confidently assigned D gene. This sequence originates from a girl under three years old with combined immunodeficiency, due to receive a stem cell transplant. The DNA reads TGTGCCAGCAGCTTAATCAGCTCCTACAATGAGCAGTTCTTC. The encoded protein is CASSLISSYNEQFF.